One sample yielded the 8 T cell receptor beta chains listed below, sequenced in a study of post-analysis software for immune sequencing data. These TCRs' antigens remain unknown. The TCR beta cDNA libraries contained unique molecular identifiers. TCRdb reprocessed the PCR reads with MiXCR, giving one entry per CDR3 protein. The data show approximately 770,000 distinct CDR3 sequences, 46% seen once. Overall study findings and caveats: Patients carried roughly five TRBV segments more frequently than controls did, and TRBV5-6, TRBV5-1 and TRBV20-1 were among them.

Sequenced input: blood. The receptors were gathered from a girl between 10 and 17 years old with multiple sclerosis.

The chain carries TRBV5-1 and TRBJ2-1; 7 bases map to TRBD2. The length of the CDR3 is 13 residues. Germline lookup yields CDR1 SGHRS and CDR2 YFSETQ. V gave up 5 bases and J gave up 7 bases; unmatched junction bases: 6. DNA for the CDR3: TGCGCCAGCAGTTTGCGGGAGAGGAATGAGCAGTTCTTC. This encodes CASSLRERNEQFF.

This clonotype was picked up a small number of times. V is TRBV5-1 and J is TRBJ1-2; 7 bases line up with TRBD1. V was pared by 0 bases and J by 8 bases, with 7 bases of the junction left unmatched. This CDR3 has 14 residues. CDR1 is SGHRS, CDR2 YFSETQ, per germline. CDR3: CASSLGLGTDGYTF. The CDR3 bases are TGCGCCAGCAGCTTGGGCCTAGGGACAGACGGCTACACCTTC.

This clonotype was detected only a few times. The rearrangement links TRBV20-1 to TRBJ2-1; possibly TRBD1 for D (5 bases). CDR1 DFQATT and CDR2 SNEGSKA come from the germline V gene (reference sequence). CDR3 length: 12 amino acids. Between the trimmed V and J ends, which lost 6 bases and 6 bases, there was a span of 12 bases. The CDR3 DNA reads as TGCAGTGCCAGGGCGGTAGTCAATGAGCAGTTCTTC. Its translation: CSARAVVNEQFF.

The chain employs TRBV29-1 and TRBJ2-1; TRBD1 matches at 7 bases. J lost 4 bases, V lost 4 bases, and 1 base had no gene match. This CDR3 has 12 amino acids. Germline CDR1 is SQVTM and CDR2 is ANQGSEA. CDR3 residues: CSVADRYNEQFF. CDR3 nucleotide sequence: TGCAGCGTTGCGGACAGGTACAATGAGCAGTTCTTC.

This clonotype was detected a few times. In DNA, the CDR3 is TGTGCCACCAGCAACCACCAGGGTGGGGGGAACATTCAGTACTTC. This sequence encodes CATSNHQGGGNIQYF. The V call is TRBV15, the J call TRBJ2-4; D might be TRBD2 (6 bases). Deletions cut 4 bases from V and 7 bases from J, with 17 bases between. In germline, CDR1 is LNHNV, CDR2 YYDKDF (reference sequence). The CDR3 covers 15 residues.

The rearrangement uses TRBV11-2 and TRBJ2-5, with 11 bases identical to TRBD2. The CDR3 runs to 16 residues. J lost 5 bases, V lost 5 bases, and 10 bases had no gene match. The germline CDR1 and CDR2 sequences are SGHAT and FQNNGV. This chain's CDR3 is CASSIGLAGGGETQYF. The DNA for the CDR3 is TGTGCCAGCAGCATAGGGCTAGCGGGAGGCGGGGAGACCCAGTACTTC.

This chain uses TRBV18 with TRBJ2-7; unclear D gene. Per germline, CDR1 KGHSH and CDR2 LQKENI. The CDR3 sequence is 16 residues long. V was cut by 0 bases and J by 0 bases, with 12 bases left in between. The CDR3 region has the DNA TGTGCCAGCTCACCACCGGAAGCGTCTAGCTCCTACGAGCAGTACTTC. This translates into CASSPPEASSSYEQYF.

This clonotype showed up just once. The chain employs TRBV10-2 and TRBJ2-7; perhaps TRBD2 as D (6 bases). The CDR3 spans 16 residues. V lost 4 bases and J lost 6, with 22 bases in between. Germline CDR1 and CDR2: WSHSY and SAAADI. CDR3 nucleotide sequence: TGCGCCAGCAGTGTTGTGGAGTTACTAGCAAGTGGCGAGCAGTACTTC. Protein: CASSVVELLASGEQYF.